These T cell receptor beta chains were read from a single sample in a study of cytomegalovirus exposure and HLA in healthy donors. This table comes from immunoSEQ multiplex PCR, and its TCRdb copy is limited to in-frame clones, with some not included. The data contain about 160,000 clones, roughly 80% of them singletons. The specimen sequenced was PBMCs. These receptors originate from a man aged 50 to 60 in good health and CMV-seropositive. Each CDR3 is given with its conserved first and last residue. A D gene is named only where the DNA matches it firmly. Only some rows state a clone size, as once, few, many or a class for expanded clones.

J | V | D | size | DNA | CDR3
TRBJ1-2 | TRBV5-6 | NA | NA | TGTGCCAGAAATACAGGTCTCTGGGGCTACACCTTC | CARNTGLWGYTF
TRBJ2-6 | TRBV5-1 | NA | NA | TGCGCCAGCACCACCGGGGACTCTGGGGCCAACGTCCTGACTTTC | CASTTGDSGANVLTF
TRBJ2-7 | TRBV7-3 | TRBD1 | NA | TGTGCCAGCAGAAGTGGGGACAGAGGGAAATACGAGCAGTACTTC | CASRSGDRGKYEQYF
TRBJ1-2 | TRBV7-9 | NA | NA | TGTGCCAGCAGCTCCCCGGGTTTGGTAGGCGGTGGCTACACCTTC | CASSSPGLVGGGYTF
TRBJ2-3 | TRBV5-1 | NA | NA | TGCGCCAGCAGCTCGCATCAGGGGACAGATACGCAGTATTTT | CASSSHQGTDTQYF
TRBJ2-7 | TRBV10-1 | TRBD2 | few | TGCGCCAGCAGTTCGGGACTAGCGGGGGGGTCCAGCTCCTACGAGCAGTACTTC | CASSSGLAGGSSSYEQYF
TRBJ1-6 | TRBV19 | TRBD1 | NA | TGTGCCAGTAGAAGACAGGGGAATTCACCCCTCCACTTT | CASRRQGNSPLHF
TRBJ1-2 | TRBV4-2 | NA | few | TGTGCCAGCAGCCAAGATGCAGGGGCCGAACCGACGTATGGCTACACCTTC | CASSQDAGAEPTYGYTF
TRBJ2-7 | TRBV5-1 | NA | NA | TGCGCCAGCAGCCCATCGGGTCCCTACGAGCAGTACTTC | CASSPSGPYEQYF
TRBJ2-7 | TRBV6-5 | NA | NA | TGTGCCAGCAGTTACTCGGGAACGGGAACCTACGAGCAGTACTTC | CASSYSGTGTYEQYF
TRBJ2-1 | TRBV2 | TRBD1 | NA | TGTGCCAGCGGGGGCGACAGGGAAGGTGAGCAGTTCTTC | CASGGDREGEQFF
TRBJ1-6 | TRBV6-4 | NA | NA | TGTGCCAGCAGTGACTCTTCCGGGAGTTCACCCCTCCACTTT | CASSDSSGSSPLHF
TRBJ1-3 | TRBV6-5 | TRBD1 | NA | TGTGCCAGCCGGGACAGGACATCTGGAAACACCATATATTTT | CASRDRTSGNTIYF
TRBJ2-6 | TRBV2 | TRBD1 | NA | TGTGCCAGCAGAGAGGGAGGACAGGGAAGCTCTGGGGCCAACGTCCTGACTTTC | CASREGGQGSSGANVLTF
TRBJ2-3 | TRBV30 | TRBD1 | NA | TGTGCCTGGAGTGTAAGGGGGCTAGGTACAGATACGCAGTATTTT | CAWSVRGLGTDTQYF
TRBJ2-1 | TRBV4-3 | NA | NA | TGCGCCAGCAGCCACCCCGGGGTTGGGAATGAGCAGTTCTTC | CASSHPGVGNEQFF
TRBJ1-2 | TRBV19 | TRBD1 | NA | TGTGCCAGTAAAGGACAGGGATACCGGGGCTACACCTTC | CASKGQGYRGYTF
TRBJ2-3 | TRBV2 | TRBD2 | NA | TGTGCCAGCAGTAAATTAGCGGGGGGCACAGATACGCAGTATTTT | CASSKLAGGTDTQYF
TRBJ2-2 | TRBV4-2 | TRBD2 | once | TGTGCCAGCAGCCTAGGACTAGCGGGGACCGGGGAGCTGTTTTTT | CASSLGLAGTGELFF
TRBJ1-6 | TRBV4-3 | NA | NA | TGCGCCAGCAGCCTCTCCACCCAAAACAGGGTGAGTAATTCACCCCTCCACTTT | CASSLSTQNRVSNSPLHF
TRBJ2-1 | TRBV19 | TRBD1 | NA | TGTGCCAGTAGAAGACCGGGACAGGTCTACAATGAGCAGTTCTTC | CASRRPGQVYNEQFF
TRBJ2-3 | TRBV7-8 | TRBD2 | NA | TGTGCCAGCAGAGGTGGGGCTAGCGGGGTACTAGATACGCAGTATTTT | CASRGGASGVLDTQYF
TRBJ2-5 | TRBV6-5 | NA | NA | TGTGCCAGCAGTTACAGGCCTAGCCTACAAGAGACCCAGTACTTC | CASSYRPSLQETQYF
TRBJ1-1 | TRBV4-3 | NA | NA | TGCGCCAGCAGCCGAGGGGGAATGAACACTGAAGCTTTCTTT | CASSRGGMNTEAFF
TRBJ2-3 | TRBV9 | TRBD2 | NA | TGTGCCAGCAGCGCGGGCGGGAGACTTCTCACAGATACGCAGTATTTT | CASSAGGRLLTDTQYF
TRBJ1-2 | TRBV5-6 | NA | NA | TGTGCCAGCAGCCCACGGGGTAACTATGGCTACACCTTC | CASSPRGNYGYTF
TRBJ2-7 | TRBV5-4 | TRBD1 | NA | TGTGCCAGCAGCTTTTCCAGGGGGCGCGAGCAGTACTTC | CASSFSRGREQYF
TRBJ1-1 | TRBV19 | NA | NA | TGTGCCAGTAGCCCGGGAGGGGGGCGGTACACTGAAGCTTTCTTT | CASSPGGGRYTEAFF
TRBJ1-5 | TRBV10-3 | NA | NA | TGTGCCATCAGTGCTGGGGCTGGCAATCAGCCCCAGCATTTT | CAISAGAGNQPQHF
TRBJ2-3 | TRBV7-2 | TRBD2 | NA | TGTGCCAGCAGCCTGAGGGTTCTAGCGGGGGGCCCCAGCACAGATACGCAGTATTTT | CASSLRVLAGGPSTDTQYF
TRBJ2-1 | TRBV6-6 | NA | NA | TGTGCCAGCGCCCGGACTGCCAATGAGCAGTTCTTC | CASARTANEQFF
TRBJ1-3 | TRBV7-8 | NA | NA | TGTGCCAGCAGCCCAGTCGGGGACACCATATATTTT | CASSPVGDTIYF
TRBJ2-6 | TRBV18 | TRBD1 | few | TGTGCCAGCTCACCACCTGGGACAGGGGTGCCTGGGGCCAACGTCCTGACTTTC | CASSPPGTGVPGANVLTF
TRBJ2-2 | TRBV15 | NA | NA | TGTGCCACAGCTAGACCGAACACCGGGGAGCTGTTTTTT | CATARPNTGELFF
TRBJ1-2 | TRBV5-6 | NA | NA | TGTGCCAGCAGCGTGGGAGGGAGATTGGGCGGCTACACCTTC | CASSVGGRLGGYTF
TRBJ1-1 | TRBV11-2 | TRBD1 | NA | TGTGCCAGCAGCTTAGGGACAGGGGTGACTGAAGCTTTCTTT | CASSLGTGVTEAFF
TRBJ1-1 | TRBV6-5 | NA | NA | TGTGCCAGCAGTTACTCTTACTGGACATATGAAGCTTTCTTT | CASSYSYWTYEAFF
TRBJ2-1 | TRBV28 | NA | NA | TGTGCCAGCAGTCCTCTCGCCCTGAGCTACAATGAGCAGTTCTTC | CASSPLALSYNEQFF
TRBJ1-2 | TRBV7-9 | NA | NA | TGTGCCAGCAGCTTCGGGGGATATGGCTACACCTTC | CASSFGGYGYTF
TRBJ2-7 | TRBV5-6 | NA | NA | TGTGCCAGCAGCACCGGGGGTCACGAGCAGTACTTC | CASSTGGHEQYF
TRBJ1-6 | TRBV7-9 | TRBD1 | NA | TGTGCCAGCAGCCCAATTACAGGGGCCCTCAATAATTCACCCCTCCACTTT | CASSPITGALNNSPLHF
TRBJ2-7 | TRBV2 | TRBD2 | NA | TGTGCCAGCAATGCCTTTCGGACTAGCGCCTACGAGCAGTACTTC | CASNAFRTSAYEQYF